The clone carrying this T cell receptor (beta chain) was counted ten times or more. Its antigen is not identified. This specimen belongs to a study of early T cells in non-severe SARS-CoV-2 infection. In the study overall: Sequencing of unsorted whole blood was done on bulk RNA, leaving chains unpaired. Study-level findings and limits: VDJdb matching, biased toward anti-spike CD8 responses, missed private and CD4 specificities.

Germline V gene lookup returns CDR1 SGHRS and CDR2 YFSETQ. CDR3 length: 12 residues. V was trimmed by 6 bases and J by 5 bases, leaving 9 bases between them. Attachment of unique molecular identifiers was made to individual cDNA molecules. TCRdb used MiXCR to reprocess the 5' RACE reads, holding one entry per CDR3 protein. The top ten clones hold about 4.2% of a sample with approximately 50,000 distinct CDR3 sequences, around 8% of them seen once. This chain connects TRBV5-1 to TRBJ2-1; D not certain. Sequencing used whole blood. The sequence derives from an adult who was a healthcare worker with PCR-confirmed SARS-CoV-2 infection or an uninfected control (not recorded which). CDR3 residues: CASNLLDNEQFF. Here the CDR3 DNA reads TGCGCCAGCAATTTGCTAGACAATGAGCAGTTCTTC.